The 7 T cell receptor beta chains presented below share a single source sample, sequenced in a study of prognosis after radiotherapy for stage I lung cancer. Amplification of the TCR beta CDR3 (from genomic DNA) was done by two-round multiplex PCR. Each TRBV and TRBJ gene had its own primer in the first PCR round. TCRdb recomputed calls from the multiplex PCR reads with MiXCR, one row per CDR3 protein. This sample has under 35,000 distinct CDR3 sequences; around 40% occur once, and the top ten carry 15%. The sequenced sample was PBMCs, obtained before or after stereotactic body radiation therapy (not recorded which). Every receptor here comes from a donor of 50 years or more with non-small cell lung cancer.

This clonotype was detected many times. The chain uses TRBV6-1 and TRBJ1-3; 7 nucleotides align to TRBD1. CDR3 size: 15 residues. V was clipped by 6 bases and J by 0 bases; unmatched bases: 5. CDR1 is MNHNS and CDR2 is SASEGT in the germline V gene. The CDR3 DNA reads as TGTGCCAGCAGCCCGGGACAGAACTCTGGAAACACCATATATTTT. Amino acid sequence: CASSPGQNSGNTIYF.

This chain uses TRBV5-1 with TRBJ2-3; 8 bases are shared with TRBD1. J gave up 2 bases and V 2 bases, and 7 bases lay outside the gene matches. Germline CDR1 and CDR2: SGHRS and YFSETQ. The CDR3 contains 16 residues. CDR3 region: CASSFFSGGPTDTQYF. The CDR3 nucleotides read TGCGCCAGCAGCTTTTTCTCAGGGGGCCCCACAGATACGCAGTATTTT.

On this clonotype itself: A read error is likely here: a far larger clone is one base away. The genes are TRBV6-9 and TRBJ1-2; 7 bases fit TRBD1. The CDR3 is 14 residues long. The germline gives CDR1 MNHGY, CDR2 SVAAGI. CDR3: CASNYRDSYYGYIF. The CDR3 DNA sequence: TGTGCCAGCAATTACAGGGACAGCTACTATGGCTACATCTTC.

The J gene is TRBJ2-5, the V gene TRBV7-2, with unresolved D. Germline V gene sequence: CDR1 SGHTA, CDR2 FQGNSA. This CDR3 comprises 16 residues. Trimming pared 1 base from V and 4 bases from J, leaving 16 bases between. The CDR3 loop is CASSLGLGHLVETQYF. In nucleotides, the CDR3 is TGTGCCAGCAGCTTAGGGCTAGGGCACCTGGTAGAGACCCAGTACTTC.

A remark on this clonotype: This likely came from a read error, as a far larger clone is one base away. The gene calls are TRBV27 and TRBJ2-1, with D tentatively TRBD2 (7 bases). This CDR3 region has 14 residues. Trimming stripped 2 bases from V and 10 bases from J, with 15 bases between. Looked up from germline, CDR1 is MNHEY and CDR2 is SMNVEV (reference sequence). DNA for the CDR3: TGTGCCAGCAGTTTAAGGGGGGGGGTCTACGAGCAGTTCTTC. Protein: CASSLRGGVYEQFF.

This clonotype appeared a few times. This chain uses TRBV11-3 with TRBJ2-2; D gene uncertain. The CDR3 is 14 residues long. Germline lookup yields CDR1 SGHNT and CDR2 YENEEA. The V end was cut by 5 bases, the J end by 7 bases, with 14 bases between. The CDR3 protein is CASSLLMSLGELFF. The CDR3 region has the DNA TGTGCCAGCAGCCTCCTTATGAGCCTCGGGGAGCTGTTTTTT.

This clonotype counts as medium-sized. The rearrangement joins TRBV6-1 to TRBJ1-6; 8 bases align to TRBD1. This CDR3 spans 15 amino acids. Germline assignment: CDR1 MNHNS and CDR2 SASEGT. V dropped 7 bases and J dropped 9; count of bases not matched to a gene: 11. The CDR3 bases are TGTGCCAGCAACGGAGGACAGGGAGGAGGTTCACCCCTCCACTTT. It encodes CASNGGQGGGSPLHF.